This T cell receptor (beta chain) was documented in a study of blood T cell repertoires in COVID-19. The wider study: Samples taken during acute and convalescent COVID-19 were collected in the United States, Italy and Spain. From T cells, B-cell-depleted T cells, or PBMCs came the material, which was cDNA or gDNA.

V was shortened by 0 bases and J by 0 bases, with 9 bases between the two germline ends. Germline CDR1 is SQVTM and CDR2 is ANQGSEA. The CDR3 totals 16 residues. How the authors handled the data: Amplification with reference gene primers provided the estimates of nucleated cell counts. Repertoires were generated with immunoSEQ multiplex PCR, while TCRdb's copy carries only in-frame clones and drops some. That table furnishes V, J and clone size, whereas the DNA furnished D and trimming. This sample has around 100,000 clones, with 80% to 85% found just once. The TCR was taken from a man aged 65-85 years with active or convalescent COVID-19. The chain couples TRBV29-1 to TRBJ2-6; D is unclear. Input material: peripheral blood. CDR3 DNA sequence: TGCAGCGTTGAAGACCAACGGTACTCTGGGGCCAACGTCCTGACTTTC. The encoded protein is CSVEDQRYSGANVLTF.